What follows describes a single T cell receptor beta chain. The antigen is not known. The sample is drawn from a study of post-analysis software for immune sequencing data. General study points: Those samples that were prepared in the same batch co-clustered strongly by F measure. Controls significantly exceeded multiple sclerosis patients in normalized Chao1 diversity. Among a few TRBV segments more frequent in patients than controls were TRBV5-6, TRBV5-1 and TRBV20-1.

Built from TCR beta cDNA, the libraries had unique molecular identifiers in them. Input amounts of about 0.85 to 10 million T cells were used. These gave 500,000 or so cDNA molecules, so each molecule approximated one T cell. TCRdb ran MiXCR on the PCR reads and lists one entry per CDR3 protein. The data contain under 900,000 distinct CDR3 sequences, approximately 53% of them singletons. This CDR3 is 15 amino acids long. CDR1 and CDR2 (germline): MNHEY, SMNVEV (reference sequence). V lost 5 bases, J lost 4 bases, and 7 bases stayed unmatched. V usage is TRBV27 and J usage is TRBJ2-3, with 9 bases identical to TRBD2. This clonotype originated in a girl aged 10 to 17 with multiple sclerosis. The sample consisted of blood. The CDR3 DNA reads TGTGCCAGCAGTGTCCTTGGACTAGCGTCAGATACGCAGTATTTT. This sequence encodes CASSVLGLASDTQYF.